This T cell receptor beta chain is from a study of beta chain features in type 1 diabetes (dated by TCRdb to the late 2010s). About the study as a whole: Mean age, gender distribution, total cell number and subset yield did not differ between patients and healthy donors. A total of around 110,000,000 sorted cells were examined across all samples, and RNA yield correlated strongly with the number of cells per subset. In the study, recently diagnosed type 1 diabetes patients and matched healthy donors were compared on the TCRB repertoires of their sorted circulating CD4+ T cell subsets. Whereas all 30 or so donors provided naive and central memory subsets, regulatory and stem cell-like memory subsets were isolated from just 8 patients and roughly eight healthy donors.

At the junction V is shortened by 3 bases and J by 5 bases; bases outside the gene matches: 5. The CDR3 runs 13 residues from the cysteine to the phenylalanine. Just CDR3 DNA is preserved here, 39 bases in frame from base 1. The CDR1 and CDR2 encoded by the germline V gene (reference sequence) are GTSNPN and SVGIG. This clone has just a few counts. Its target antigen remains unknown. No base qualities exist here, and no much larger clone lies one base off it. Overall study outcomes, separate from this receptor: Sequencing cDNA rather than genomic DNA could over-represent highly expressing activated cells, although activation and CD3 levels did not differ between groups. Type 1 diabetes patients showed a moderate but significant shortening of TCRB CDR3 length in all four CD4+ subsets. Because the HLA sub-analyses included only small numbers of individuals, any influence of HLA type on TCRB rearrangement was left unresolved. Shorter templates might be favored by PCR, yet because patient and control samples were amplified and corrected together, any such skew would affect both groups equally. Fewer insertions and more nucleotide deletions at VDJ recombination sites were observed in patients with type 1 diabetes, implying thymic rearrangement abnormalities. Naive, central memory and regulatory TCRB repertoires appeared to be more similar among patients than among healthy donors.

The entire isolated RNA was reverse transcribed using the High Capacity cDNA Reverse Transcription Kit, and thus expressed TCRB transcripts were sequenced. Deep immunoSEQ sequencing was performed on naive, central memory and regulatory T cell samples, with an average of roughly 3.6 million total reads per sample. Sorted cells were lysed in RLT buffer, and RNA was extracted using DNase-treated RNeasy Micro or Mini kits according to cell number. Each cell subset was processed on its own to prevent cross-contamination, while patient and healthy donor samples were processed together. The immunoSEQ multiplex PCR was used to amplify TCRB sequences from cDNA, yielding 87-bp fragments that span the CDR3 region. Sequencing of the amplicons was performed on the Illumina HiSeq platform. The original pipeline was this. PCR bias was corrected computationally using synthetic template baselines, and reads within Hamming distance 2 were collapsed, with unmergeable singletons discarded. Reads were aligned against IMGT to assign V, D and J genes, CDR3 length and insertions or deletions at six rearrangement sites. Within each subset, clonotype counts were normalized to sorted cell number, and only after that were true diversity and Gini coefficients computed with the tcR R package. Repertoire sharing was quantified using the overlap coefficient calculated on TCRB nucleotide sequences. Out-of-frame TCRB sequences from naive cells were analyzed to stand in for the pre-selection repertoire. The table was pulled from immuneACCESS by TCRdb, which kept in-frame rearrangements only. Such tables lose some clones; where checked, under half of the loss comes from unresolved V genes, and the rest has no known cause. The V and J calls and clone size come from that table; D and trimming were worked out from the DNA. For this sample the table gives 300,000 or so clones, of which 13% to 15% were detected only once. The top ten clones comprise 0.017% of the sample.

A single peripheral blood draw of approximately 110 mL on average was collected from each donor into heparinised tubes. Using a panel that included CD45RO, CCR7, CD25, CD127, CD95 and CD27, naive, central memory, regulatory and stem cell-like memory CD4+ T cells were sorted on a BD FACSAria II. All sorted populations exceeded 98% purity. PBMCs were separated immediately by Lymphoprep density gradient centrifugation and were stained directly, without being cultured. So that batch effects would be minimized, each experiment stained and sorted samples in pairs, pairing one healthy donor with one patient.

Recombination connected TRBV30 to TRBJ2-5; TRBD1 fits 8 bases in the junction. The receptor was derived from a man in his thirties or forties with type 1 diabetes. Sequenced sample: naive CD4+ T cells from blood. The sample's cell subset or site label, decoded: true naive CD4+ T cells. The sequenced DNA is TGTGCCTGGAGGCAGGGGGCGGGCGAGACCCAGTACTTC. This codes for CAWRQGAGETQYF.